This TCR beta chain was captured by sequencing in a study of T cell repertoires in cytomegalovirus infection. Study at large: It can be stated that public TCR beta signatures indicated CMV infection as well as a matching HLA type.

The CDR3 totals 18 residues. The germline V gene encodes CDR1 SGHTA and CDR2 FQGNSA. The trim removed 2 bases at V and 0 bases at J, leaving 9 bases unmatched. This clonotype was seen many times. Antigen specificity is unknown. Study results and caveats: The ex vivo response was dominated by HLA-C-restricted CMV-specific TCR beta clonotypes.

TCRdb processed the reads anew with MiXCR; each CDR3 protein has one entry. The repertoire has around 300,000 distinct CDR3 sequences, more than 8% of them found once; the top ten carry 3.5% to 4.5%. The genes are TRBV7-2 and TRBJ2-2; 7 bases line up with TRBD2. The sequenced sample consisted of PBMCs. The TCR was taken from a human donor in good health (CMV status not recorded). Some clones in this sample may be carry-over from other donors' samples. CDR3 amino acids: CASSLWFKSGANTGELFF. The DNA for the CDR3 is TGTGCCAGCAGCTTATGGTTTAAGAGCGGGGCGAACACCGGGGAGCTGTTTTTT.